The source of this T cell receptor beta chain is a study of blood T cell repertoires in COVID-19. Turning to the study itself: Whether acute or convalescent, the COVID-19 samples came from the United States, Italy and Spain. Sources were T cells, B-cell-depleted T cells, or PBMCs; the material itself was cDNA or gDNA.

Per the germline V gene, CDR1 is MNHEY and CDR2 is SVGAGI. The ends lost 6 bases at V and 6 bases at J; junction bases unmatched: 7. This CDR3 region has 14 residues. Original processing methods: Estimates of nucleated cell counts were drawn from the amplification of reference gene primers. Method: immunoSEQ multiplex PCR; TCRdb's copy keeps in-frame clones and lacks some. D and trimming come from the DNA, and the V and J calls and clone size come from that table. The repertoire holds 260,000 or so clones, with 88% as singletons. This rearrangement joins TRBV6-5 to TRBJ2-5; 10 bases fit TRBD1. The specimen was peripheral blood. The clonotype comes from a man aged 18 to 35 with active or convalescent COVID-19. The CDR3 sequence is CASSRQGAMKTQYF. CDR3 sequence (DNA): TGTGCCAGCAGCCGACAGGGGGCAATGAAGACCCAGTACTTC.